This T cell receptor (beta chain) was identified during a study of human T cells and chemical hapten exposure. Study background: The patient population, which was mostly female, had alopecia areata, totalis or universalis.

The time point: patch test 1, 2 weeks after DPC sensitization. As for treatment: therapeutic diphenylcyclopropenone sensitization with weekly scalp DPC. Each patch-test visit's blood sample preceded patch application. Germline CDR1 and CDR2: MNHNS and SASEGT. V was clipped by 8 bases and J by 8 bases; unmatched bases: 11. The CDR3 is 15 residues long. TCRdb reprocessed the RACE reads with MiXCR, giving one entry per CDR3 protein. Here the sample spans around 380,000 distinct CDR3 sequences, about 4.8% being singletons. The chain is built from TRBV6-1 and TRBJ2-1, with 11 bases aligning to TRBD1. Specimen: whole blood, collected in connection with sensitization to the hapten diphenylcyclopropenone (DPC). This sequence originates from a woman between 50 and 59 years old with alopecia areata. Some clones in this sample may be carry-over from other donors' samples. The CDR3, as DNA: TGTGCCAGCTATGCAACTCCGGGACAGGGGGATGAGCAGTTCTTC. This translates into CASYATPGQGDEQFF.